These 26 T cell receptor beta chains were all obtained from the same sample, sequenced in a study of spatial heterogeneity in lung cancer. General study results and limits: Intratumoral expanded alpha and beta TCR counts were found to track tumor mutation counts.

The antigens these receptors bind are not known. Time point defined: sample taken at primary tumor resection. TCRdb itself ran the 5' RACE reads through MiXCR, one entry per CDR3 protein. The sample shows some 9,300 distinct CDR3 sequences, approximately 50% of them seen only once. The input for sequencing was lung tumor tissue, taken at surgery. Receptor source: a female donor with early-stage non-small cell lung cancer.

Only a few counts were recorded for this clonotype. This beta chain came through as a stray read in a library set up for alpha chains, and its size says little. The chain employs TRBV20-1 and TRBJ2-1; D is ambiguous. V dropped 0 bases and J dropped 9 bases, with 12 bases sitting between them. This CDR3 contains 13 residues. Looked up from germline, CDR1 is DFQATT and CDR2 is SNEGSKA (reference sequence). The DNA for the CDR3 is TGCAGTGCTAGAGACGGGTGGGCCGGTGAGCAGTTCTTC. This codes for CSARDGWAGEQFF.

This clonotype was observed a few times. This beta chain lies outside the target of a library built for alpha chains; its clone size means little. The chain uses TRBV20-1 and TRBJ2-7; 8 bases match TRBD2. V lost 5 bases to trimming and J lost 4 bases; unmatched junction nucleotides: 13. CDR3 length: 15 amino acids. Germline CDR1 and CDR2: DFQATT and SNEGSKA (reference sequence). The CDR3 bases are TGCAGTGCTGCCATGGGTAGCGGGGTCTCTTACGAGCAGTACTTC. Its translation: CSAAMGSGVSYEQYF.

Details on this clonotype: In a library made to pick up alpha chains, this beta chain is a stray read with a size that means little. The chain carries TRBV6-2 or TRBV6-3 and TRBJ2-6; D is possibly TRBD2 (5 bases). The germline CDR1 and CDR2 sequences are MNHEY and SVGEGT. V was trimmed by 2 bases and J by 4 bases, leaving 9 bases between them. The CDR3 spans 15 residues. The CDR3 region has the DNA TGTGCCAGCAGTTACCGGGGTGCAGGGGCCAACGTCCTGACTTTC. Translating it yields CASSYRGAGANVLTF.

The count of this clonotype is one. As an off-target read in a library built for alpha chains, this beta chain has a frequency of little significance. The V and J genes are TRBV11-2 and TRBJ2-7; D is unresolved. V was pared by 5 bases and J by 3 bases, with 17 bases between. The V gene's germline CDR1 is SGHAT and CDR2 FQNNGV. The CDR3 extends over 15 amino acids. The CDR3 is CASSLALGRDYEQYF. In DNA, the CDR3 is TGTGCCAGCAGCCTTGCGTTGGGCAGAGACTACGAGCAGTACTTC.

A few counts support this clonotype. Since the library was made to target alpha chains, this beta chain is a stray read and its abundance is not meaningful. The chain has TRBV5-1 and TRBJ2-2; 8 bases align to TRBD1. The CDR3 consists of 15 residues. CDR1 is SGHRS, CDR2 YFSETQ, per germline. V lost 0 bases to trimming and J lost 7 bases; unmatched junction nucleotides: 5. DNA of the CDR3: TGCGCCAGCAGCTTGGGACAGGGGACCGGCGGGGAGCTGTTTTTT. This translates into CASSLGQGTGGELFF.

As for this clonotype: The library was prepared for alpha chains; this beta chain is a stray read, so its frequency means little. This chain uses TRBV20-1 with TRBJ2-1; D is perhaps TRBD2 (6 bases). There are 15 residues in the CDR3. Trimming removed 0 bases from V and 3 bases from J, with 12 bases in between. The germline gives CDR1 DFQATT, CDR2 SNEGSKA (reference sequence). CDR3 bases: TGCAGTGCTAGAGATTCCGGGACTGTCTACAATGAGCAGTTCTTC. Translated: CSARDSGTVYNEQFF.

As for this clonotype: A library made for alpha chains picked up this beta chain off target, so its size means little. V usage is TRBV7-9 and J usage is TRBJ2-1; D is ambiguous. The V end lost 5 bases, the J end lost 2 bases, and 10 bases lay between the germline ends. CDR1 is SEHNR and CDR2 is FQNEAQ in the germline V gene (reference sequence). The length of the CDR3 is 14 residues. In DNA, the CDR3 is TGTGCCAGCAGCCTCGCGGCGGCCTACAATGAGCAGTTCTTC. This encodes CASSLAAAYNEQFF. Complete variable domain (other parts from reference TRBV7-9 and TRBJ2-1): DTGVSQNPRHKITKRGQNVTFRCDPISEHNRLYWYRQTLGQGPEFLTYFQNEAQLEKSRLLSDRFSAERPKGSFSTLEIQRTEQGDSAMYLCASSLAAAYNEQFFGPGTRLTVL.

Regarding this clonotype: Being off target in a library aimed at alpha chains, this beta chain has a size of little meaning. The chain is built from TRBV6-6 and TRBJ2-7, with no clear D. This CDR3 spans 14 amino acids. The V end was cut by 6 bases, the J end by 6 bases, with 18 bases between. Germline CDR1 MNHNY, CDR2 SVGAGI (reference sequence). The CDR3 region has the DNA TGTGCCAGCAGCTCCCAAGGAATCCCCTCCGAGCAGTACTTC. This codes for CASSSQGIPSEQYF.

This clonotype was seen more than once but under ten times. This beta chain is an unintended read in a library built for alpha chains; its size means little. The J gene is TRBJ2-7, the V gene TRBV7-9; 10 bases are shared with TRBD1. Per germline, CDR1 SEHNR and CDR2 FQNEAQ (reference sequence). V shed 4 bases, J shed 7 bases, and the junction held 13 bases outside the gene matches. CDR3 length: 16 residues. Here the CDR3 reads CASSSRLGQGLREQYF. The CDR3 DNA sequence: TGTGCCAGCAGCTCCAGACTGGGACAGGGGTTGAGGGAGCAGTACTTC.

Concerning this clonotype itself: This beta chain represents an off-target read in a library built for alpha chains; its size is of limited meaning. The chain recombines TRBV7-3 with TRBJ2-3, with D unresolved. Germline V gives CDR1 SGHTA, CDR2 FQGTGA. This CDR3 comprises 12 residues. Trimming cost V 5 bases and J 2 bases, with 5 bases left between them. Here the CDR3 reads CASSPNTDTQYF. CDR3 sequence (DNA): TGTGCCAGCAGCCCAAACACAGATACGCAGTATTTT.

Concerning this clonotype: This beta chain turned up in a library designed for alpha chains; as an off-target read, its abundance says little. The chain carries TRBV9 and TRBJ2-7; weak D call: TRBD1 (6 bases). Looked up from germline, CDR1 is SGDLS and CDR2 is YYNGEE. The CDR3 has 14 residues. V lost 4 bases to trimming and J lost 3 bases, with 14 bases between them. The CDR3 is CASSPRDTYYEQYF. The CDR3 DNA is TGTGCCAGCAGCCCCCGGGACACCTACTACGAGCAGTACTTC.

In this sample, this clonotype turned up a few times. This beta chain is an off-target read within a library intended for alpha chains, so its frequency means little. This chain uses TRBV11-2 with TRBJ2-5; tentatively, D is TRBD2 (5 bases). The V and J ends lost 4 bases and 5 bases respectively, with 20 bases between them. CDR1 and CDR2 from the germline V gene are SGHAT and FQNNGV. The CDR3 contains 16 residues. The chain's CDR3 is CASSSSGHGKGETQYF. The CDR3 bases are TGTGCCAGCAGCTCCAGTGGTCACGGGAAAGGGGAGACCCAGTACTTC.

The table lists this clonotype with a few counts. With the library built for alpha chains, this beta chain is off target and its frequency is not meaningful. The J gene is TRBJ2-5, the V gene TRBV5-4; D call uncertain. Germline V gene data show CDR1 as SGHNT and CDR2 as YYREEE (reference sequence). The V gene lost 0 bases and the J gene lost 2 bases, with 5 bases spanning the gap. The CDR3 extends over 13 amino acids. DNA of the CDR3: TGTGCCAGCAGCTTGGACTTTCAAGAGACCCAGTACTTC. Encoded protein: CASSLDFQETQYF.

With respect to this clonotype: The library was designed around alpha chains, so this beta chain is a stray read whose abundance carries little weight. The gene calls are TRBV5-5 and TRBJ2-3; 7 nucleotides align to TRBD2. The V gene's germline CDR1 is SGHKS and CDR2 YYEKEE (reference sequence). V shed 6 bases, J shed 8 bases, and the junction held 3 bases outside the gene matches. This CDR3 has 11 residues. The CDR3 here is CASIWGGTQYF. The CDR3 DNA reads TGTGCCAGCATCTGGGGGGGTACGCAGTATTTT.

Points on this clonotype: This beta chain is a stray sequence in a library constructed for alpha chains; its clone size is not meaningful. The chain uses TRBV20-1 and TRBJ1-1; no clear D gene. V was cut by 1 base and J by 4 bases, with 10 bases left in between. Germline values: CDR1 DFQATT, CDR2 SNEGSKA (reference sequence). The CDR3 contains 13 residues. CDR3 amino acids: CSARGTLATEAFF. CDR3 in DNA: TGCAGTGCTAGAGGGACTCTTGCCACTGAAGCTTTCTTT.

This clonotype has more than one count but fewer than ten. This beta chain represents an off-target read in a library built for alpha chains; its size is of limited meaning. The rearrangement uses TRBV27 and TRBJ1-1; possibly TRBD1 for D (5 bases). Germline V gives CDR1 MNHEY, CDR2 SMNVEV (reference sequence). V was pared by 8 bases and J by 8 bases, with 12 bases between. This CDR3 is built from 11 residues. This CDR3 is CASAGRVEAFF. The CDR3 DNA reads as TGTGCCAGCGCAGGCAGGGTGGAAGCTTTCTTT.

This clonotype was found a few times. The size of this beta chain means little, since it is a stray read in a library made for alpha chains. The chain uses TRBV11-2 and TRBJ2-1; no reliable D call. Germline CDR1 is SGHAT and CDR2 is FQNNGV. This CDR3 contains 14 residues. With 1 base removed from V and 7 bases from J, the gap between germline ends came to 11 bases. The CDR3: CASSLGWKENEQFF. The CDR3 coding sequence is TGTGCCAGCAGCTTAGGTTGGAAGGAGAATGAGCAGTTCTTC. The full variable domain, rest sourced from reference TRBV11-2 and TRBJ2-1, is EAGVAQSPRYKIIEKRQSVAFWCNPISGHATLYWYQQILGQGPKLLIQFQNNGVVDDSQLPKDRFSAERLKGVDSTLKIQPAKLEDSAVYLCASSLGWKENEQFFGPGTRLTVL.

This clonotype is labeled medium-sized. Little can be read into the size of this beta chain, an off-target read in a library designed for alpha chains. The gene calls are TRBV29-1 and TRBJ2-3; 7 nucleotides match TRBD2. V dropped 7 bases and J dropped 5; count of bases not matched to a gene: 9. CDR3 length equals 13 residues. In germline, CDR1 is SQVTM, CDR2 ANQGSEA. CDR3 nucleotide sequence: TGCAGCGCTACTGAGGGCGGGGGAGATACGCAGTATTTT. It specifies CSATEGGGDTQYF.

In regard to this clonotype: This beta chain slipped into a library made for alpha chains as a stray read, so its size is not meaningful. The chain links TRBV29-1 to TRBJ2-7, with a tentative D call TRBD1 (5 bases). The CDR3 is made up of 13 amino acids. Germline CDR1 reads SQVTM; CDR2 reads ANQGSEA. Trimming took off 3 bases at V and 2 bases at J, with 11 bases between the two ends. CDR3 protein: CSVEGQIPYEQYF. CDR3 sequence (DNA): TGCAGCGTTGAGGGGCAGATACCCTACGAGCAGTACTTC.

This clonotype came up a few times. This beta chain is an off-target read within a library intended for alpha chains, so its frequency means little. The chain links TRBV4-1 to TRBJ1-5, with unresolved D. Trimming took 1 base from V and 4 from J, leaving 8 bases between them. Germline V lookup: CDR1 MGHRA, CDR2 YSYEKL. The CDR3 is 14 amino acids. CDR3 bases: TGCGCCAGCAGCCAAGTTGGACGAAATCAGCCCCAGCATTTT. Its protein is CASSQVGRNQPQHF.

A note on this clonotype: A library prepared for alpha chains yielded this beta chain as an off-target read; its size is of little meaning. The chain recombines TRBV20-1 with TRBJ2-5; D gene uncertain. Germline V gene sequence: CDR1 DFQATT, CDR2 SNEGSKA (reference sequence). This CDR3 is 11 amino acids long. Deletions cut 6 bases from V and 2 bases from J, with 7 bases between. In DNA, the CDR3 is TGCAGTGCCATGGAGCAAGAGACCCAGTACTTC. Its translation: CSAMEQETQYF.

This clonotype appeared a few times. Being off target in a library aimed at alpha chains, this beta chain has a size of little meaning. DNA for the CDR3: TGCAGTGCCAACAGGGGGACAGATACGCAGTATTTT. Protein sequence: CSANRGTDTQYF. The V gene is TRBV20-1, the J gene TRBJ2-3; 8 bases are a match to TRBD1. The CDR3 length is 12 residues. CDR1 and CDR2 (germline): DFQATT, SNEGSKA (reference sequence). V was clipped by 6 bases and J by 3 bases; unmatched bases: 2.

Notes on this clonotype: This beta chain came through as a stray read in a library set up for alpha chains, and its size says little. The genes are TRBV7-2 and TRBJ2-7; D may be TRBD1 or TRBD2 (5 bases each). CDR3 length: 14 residues. V shed 6 bases and J shed 3 bases, with 15 bases lying between them. Germline values: CDR1 SGHTA, CDR2 FQGNSA. The CDR3, as DNA: TGTGCCAGCAGACCGGCTGGGGCGGGCTACGAGCAGTACTTC. Encoded protein: CASRPAGAGYEQYF.

Concerning this clonotype itself: This beta chain is a stray sequence in a library constructed for alpha chains; its clone size is not meaningful. J is TRBJ2-3 and V is TRBV7-6; 8 nucleotides line up with TRBD2. Per germline, CDR1 SGHVS and CDR2 FNYEAQ. With 0 bases clipped from V and 3 bases from J, the junction kept 20 bases outside the gene matches. The length of the CDR3 is 21 residues. The CDR3 coding sequence is TGTGCCAGCAGCTTAGCGGATCCGGGACTAGAGTTCGCCCTCAGTACAGATACGCAGTATTTT. Translating gives CASSLADPGLEFALSTDTQYF.

In regard to this clonotype: As an off-target read in a library built for alpha chains, this beta chain has a frequency of little significance. This chain joins TRBV2 and TRBJ1-5; the D gene is possibly TRBD1 (6 bases). Trimming shortened V by 5 bases and J by 4 bases, and 12 bases separated the two germline ends. CDR1 SNHLY and CDR2 FYNNEI come from the germline V gene. The CDR3 covers 14 residues. The CDR3 loop reads CASSYWRGNQPQHF. As DNA, the CDR3 is TGTGCCAGCAGTTACTGGAGGGGGAATCAGCCCCAGCATTTT.

A word on this clonotype: A library made for alpha chains picked up this beta chain off target, so its size means little. V usage is TRBV19 and J usage is TRBJ1-2; D remains unclear. CDR3 size: 14 residues. V shed 7 bases and J shed 4 bases, with 16 bases lying between them. Per the germline V gene, CDR1 is LNHDA and CDR2 is SQIVND (reference sequence). CDR3 protein: CASKGIGYRYGYTF. The CDR3 region has the DNA TGTGCCAGTAAAGGCATAGGTTACCGCTATGGCTACACCTTC.